A selection of T cell receptor beta chains follows, all from one sample in a study of blood T cells in healthy people across ages. TCRdb fed the 5' RACE reads into MiXCR, producing one record per CDR3 protein. There are about 1 million distinct CDR3 sequences in the sample; 45% occur only once, and approximately 17% lies in the top ten. Sequencing used blood. The source of these receptors is a woman aged 60-75 years in good health. Both conserved end residues are part of each CDR3. A D gene is named only where the DNA matches it firmly. Some rows mark clone size as missing; the rest say once, few, many or name a class of expanded clone.

few	TRBJ1-2	TRBV29-1	-	TGCAGCGTTGATGACAGGAACTCTGGCTACACCTTC	CSVDDRNSGYTF
few	TRBJ2-3	TRBV6-6	TRBD2	TGTGCCAGCGGGACTAGCGGGGCTAGCACAGATACGCAGTATTTT	CASGTSGASTDTQYF
-	TRBJ2-3	TRBV4-1	TRBD2	TGCGCCAGCAGCCAACTTCCAGCGGGGTTAACAGATACGCAGTATTTT	CASSQLPAGLTDTQYF
few	TRBJ2-7	TRBV7-9	-	TGTGCCAGCAGCCCGAGGGCAGCTACCTACGAGCAGTACTTC	CASSPRAATYEQYF
-	TRBJ2-7	TRBV20-1	-	TGCAGTGCTAGTGGACCGTTGGTGTACGAGCAGTACTTC	CSASGPLVYEQYF
few	TRBJ2-1	TRBV20-1	-	TGCAGTGCTAGAAACAGTAACAATGAGCAGTTCTTC	CSARNSNNEQFF
few	TRBJ1-6	TRBV5-1	TRBD1	TGCGCCAGCAGCCGGACAGGGGGCAATTCACCCCTCCACTTT	CASSRTGGNSPLHF
few	TRBJ2-3	TRBV5-1	TRBD2	TGCGCCAGCAGCAACCGGGACTACGGACACACAGATACGCAGTATTTT	CASSNRDYGHTDTQYF
-	TRBJ2-1	TRBV10-3	-	TGTGCCATCAGTTCGAAACCGGGACTCTACAATGAGCAGTTCTTC	CAISSKPGLYNEQFF
once	TRBJ2-7	TRBV10-1	-	TGCGCCAGCAGTGAGGGGTTTGGCCCCTACGAGCAGTACTTC	CASSEGFGPYEQYF
-	TRBJ2-7	TRBV20-1	TRBD1	TGCAGTGCTAGCCTCCCCGGGACAGGGTTGTCCTACGAGCAGTACTTC	CSASLPGTGLSYEQYF
-	TRBJ2-3	TRBV10-1	TRBD1	TGCGCCAGCAGTGGTAGCAGACAGGGGAGCACAGATACGCAGTATTTT	CASSGSRQGSTDTQYF
-	TRBJ1-1	TRBV29-1	TRBD1	TGCAGCGTTGGTATGACAGGGGTGAGCACTGAAGCTTTCTTT	CSVGMTGVSTEAFF
-	TRBJ2-3	TRBV6-5	TRBD2	TGTGCCAGCAGTCGCCATAGCGGGAGTGGGGCAGATACGCAGTATTTT	CASSRHSGSGADTQYF
few	TRBJ2-7	TRBV2	-	TGTGCCAGCAGTGAAGAACGGGACTCCTACGAGCAGTACTTC	CASSEERDSYEQYF
-	TRBJ2-5	TRBV4-1	-	TGCGCCAGCAGTCTACAAGGCAGTCAAGAGACCCAGTACTTC	CASSLQGSQETQYF
-	TRBJ2-3	TRBV7-7	-	TGTGCCAGCAGTCCGGGCGTTAACACAGATACGCAGTATTTT	CASSPGVNTDTQYF
-	TRBJ1-2	TRBV4-2	-	TGTGCCAGCAGCCCCGGGATCACTAACTATGGCTACACCTTC	CASSPGITNYGYTF
-	TRBJ1-2	TRBV28	-	TGTGCCAGCAGTTTGGGTTATACTGGCTACACCTTC	CASSLGYTGYTF
-	TRBJ2-1	TRBV27	-	TGTGCCAGCAGAGCACCCGGCGGCTACAATGAGCAGTTCTTC	CASRAPGGYNEQFF
-	TRBJ2-5	TRBV20-1	-	TGCAGTGCTAGAAAGGGGTCGAAACAAGAGACCCAGTACTTC	CSARKGSKQETQYF
few	TRBJ2-3	TRBV6-1	-	TGTGCCAGCAGTGAATGGACAGTTGGGGTAGAGGATACGCAGTATTTT	CASSEWTVGVEDTQYF
-	TRBJ2-1	TRBV10-3	TRBD2	TGTGCCACTAGATCGGGGCCGGGGGGTGAGCAGTTCTTC	CATRSGPGGEQFF
-	TRBJ2-5	TRBV2	TRBD1	TGTGCCAGCAGCGAAGACAGGGCCCTGGAGACCCAGTACTTC	CASSEDRALETQYF
few	TRBJ2-1	TRBV14	-	TGTGCCAGCTCAGCCTTTTGGCGGGGAAACAATGAGCAGTTCTTC	CASSAFWRGNNEQFF
-	TRBJ2-1	TRBV7-9	-	TGTGCCAGCGTGCCAGGTCATAAGGACATAAAGCAGTTCTTC	CASVPGHKDIKQFF
many	TRBJ2-7	TRBV5-1	-	TGTGCCAGCAGCTTCGGGGCCTACGAGCAGTACTTC	CASSFGAYEQYF
few	TRBJ2-3	TRBV9	-	TGTGCCAGCAGCGTACAGGGGAACACAGATACGCAGTATTTT	CASSVQGNTDTQYF
-	TRBJ2-1	TRBV28	-	TGTGCCAGCTGCGGTGGGAATGAGCAGTTCTTC	CASCGGNEQFF
-	TRBJ2-7	TRBV20-1	TRBD2	TGCAGTGCTAGAGATCCCAGCGGGAGTTTTTACGAGCAGTACTTC	CSARDPSGSFYEQYF
-	TRBJ2-7	TRBV12-3/TRBV12-4	-	TGTGCCAGCAGTTTGGGGGGCAGACTTCGTGAGCAGTATTTC	CASSLGGRLREQYF
few	TRBJ2-1	TRBV2	TRBD2	TGTGCCAGCAGACGGGGACTAGCGTTTGAGCAGTTCTTC	CASRRGLAFEQFF
once	TRBJ1-5	TRBV12-3/TRBV12-4	-	TGTGCCAGCAGTCCCAGGGAAGATCAGCCCCAGCATTTT	CASSPREDQPQHF
-	TRBJ1-2	TRBV12-3/TRBV12-4	-	TGTGCCAGCAGTTCCCTGGGAGGGGACTATGGCTACACCTTC	CASSSLGGDYGYTF
-	TRBJ1-1	TRBV3-1	-	TGTGCCAGCAGCCCCGCCCGACAGCGGGACACTGAAGCTTTCTTT	CASSPARQRDTEAFF
few	TRBJ1-5	TRBV2	-	TGTGCCAGCAGGACCGCCCGGCGGGAGCCCCAGCATTTT	CASRTARREPQHF
-	TRBJ2-4	TRBV7-8	TRBD2	TGTGTCAGCAGCTTAGGTCCCTCAAGCGGGACGAAGTACTTC	CVSSLGPSSGTKYF
-	TRBJ2-5	TRBV7-8	-	TGTGCCAGCAGCGGACGGACAGCTCAAGAGACCCAGTACTTC	CASSGRTAQETQYF
-	TRBJ2-1	TRBV20-1	TRBD2	TGCAGTGCTAGTGGACTAGCGCTCACCTACAATGAGCAGTTCTTC	CSASGLALTYNEQFF
-	TRBJ2-1	TRBV4-2	TRBD1	TGTGCCCGCAGCCACGAGGAGGGACAGGGGGTTAATGAGCAGTTCTTC	CARSHEEGQGVNEQFF
-	TRBJ2-3	TRBV7-6	-	TGTGCCAGCAGCTCCAGGGTAGCACGTTCAAAGGCAGATACGCAGTATTTT	CASSSRVARSKADTQYF
-	TRBJ1-2	TRBV2	-	TGTGCCAGCAGTGGAACCGGGGGGCGCTTGTATGGCTACACCTTC	CASSGTGGRLYGYTF
-	TRBJ2-4	TRBV6-1	TRBD1	TGTGCCAGCAGCCCTTACACGAGGACAGGGGCTCGATTCTCGACCAAAAACAGTCAGTACTTC	CASSPYTRTGARFSTKNSQYF
-	TRBJ2-5	TRBV20-1	TRBD2	TGCAGTGCTAAGGGACTAGCGGGCCGGTACCAAGAGACCCAGTACTTC	CSAKGLAGRYQETQYF
-	TRBJ2-5	TRBV5-1	-	TGCGCCAGCCACCAGGGGAACCAAGAGACCCAGTACTTC	CASHQGNQETQYF
few	TRBJ1-5	TRBV3-1	-	TGTGCCAGCAGCCACGGTTCCAATAGCAATCAGCCCCAGCATTTT	CASSHGSNSNQPQHF
few	TRBJ2-1	TRBV7-2	-	TGTGCCAGCAGCTTAAGGTGGGCTAGCGCATTCTACAATGAGCAGTTCTTC	CASSLRWASAFYNEQFF
-	TRBJ2-3	TRBV30	TRBD2	TGTGCCTGGAGTGTAATCCGGACTAGCGGGACTGCAGATACGCAGTATTTT	CAWSVIRTSGTADTQYF
few	TRBJ2-5	TRBV6-1	TRBD1	TGTGCCAGCAGTAGCCTGTTTTTGGGACAGGCACAAGAGACCCAGTACTTC	CASSSLFLGQAQETQYF
few	TRBJ2-6	TRBV10-3	-	TGTGCCATCAGCCTCTCTGGGGCCAACGTCCTGACTTTC	CAISLSGANVLTF
-	TRBJ2-7	TRBV12-3/TRBV12-4	TRBD1	TGTGCCAGCAGTCAACAGGGGAAGGGGCTCTACGAGCAGTACTTC	CASSQQGKGLYEQYF
once	TRBJ2-5	TRBV9	TRBD2	TGTGCCAGCAGCGTAGTGGGGAGGTCCGGGACTAGCGGGTACAATGAGCGGTACTTC	CASSVVGRSGTSGYNERYF
-	TRBJ2-1	TRBV11-2	-	TGTGCCAGCAGCTTTACAGTCGACAATGAGCAGTTCTTC	CASSFTVDNEQFF